The next 27 T cell receptor beta chains were all read from a single sample in a study of blood T cells in healthy people across ages. Through a sample-barcoded 5' primer and a J-beta primer mix, a second PCR was run for roughly 7 to 12 cycles. Via MiXCR, TCRdb re-called the 5' RACE reads, giving one row per CDR3 protein. This table has over 750,000 distinct CDR3 sequences, approximately 25% appearing once. In addition, the sample was reused for a study of T cells of mothers and their children.

The sequenced sample consisted of blood. The receptor source for this set is a boy aged 5-17 years in good health.

This chain uses TRBV14 with TRBJ2-3, with 14 bases that match TRBD2. V was clipped by 3 bases and J by 6 bases; unmatched bases: 5. There are 16 residues in the CDR3. Germline V gene data show CDR1 as SGHDN and CDR2 as FVKESK. The CDR3 region is CASSQPGLAGADTQYF. The DNA of the CDR3 is TGTGCCAGCAGCCAGCCGGGACTAGCGGGAGCTGATACGCAGTATTTT.

V and J are TRBV3-1 and TRBJ2-1, with a tentative D call TRBD2 (6 bases). The J call may be wrong; the DNA end is better matched by TRBJ2-5. The germline V gene encodes CDR1 LGHDT and CDR2 YNNKEL (reference sequence). The CDR3 is made up of 15 amino acids. The CDR3 sequence is CASGDVGGGQETQYF. CDR3 in DNA: TGTGCCAGCGGGGACGTGGGCGGAGGGCAAGAGACCCAGTACTTC.

This clonotype was detected only a few times. J is TRBJ2-5 and V is TRBV5-1; the D gene is possibly TRBD2 (5 bases). The end of the DNA is better explained by TRBJ2-1, so the J call may be wrong. The germline V gene encodes CDR1 SGHRS and CDR2 YFSETQ. CDR3 size: 15 residues. As DNA, the CDR3 is TGCGCCAGCAGCTTTCCTAGCTACGTCTTAAATGAGCAGTTCTTC. Its protein product is CASSFPSYVLNEQFF.

V gene TRBV29-1 combines with J gene TRBJ1-2; D not certain. V was pared by 1 base and J by 8 bases, with 5 bases between. The CDR3 sequence is 10 residues long. Looked up from germline, CDR1 is SQVTM and CDR2 is ANQGSEA. The CDR3 nucleotides read TGCAGCGTTGAAGGGAACGGCTACACCTTC. The encoded protein is CSVEGNGYTF.

This clonotype was recorded only once. Compared with germline, one end of the junction differs, possibly owing to a read error. V is TRBV12-3 or TRBV12-4 and J is TRBJ1-6; D is perhaps TRBD1 (6 bases). The CDR3 spans 15 residues. CDR3 sequence (DNA): TGTGCCAGCACTTTAGGGGGCTCCTATAATTCACCCCTCCACTTT. Its translation: CASTLGGSYNSPLHF.

A few counts support this clonotype. The chain employs TRBV7-3 and TRBJ1-4, with D maybe TRBD1 (6 bases). Germline V CDR1 and CDR2: SGHTA, FQGTGA. The CDR3 is 13 residues long. Trimming cost V 8 bases and J 7 bases, with 14 bases left between them. The CDR3 DNA reads as TGTGCCAGCGCAGTACAGGGCGGTGAAAAACTGTTTTTT. Residues: CASAVQGGEKLFF.

This chain links TRBV5-1 with TRBJ1-1, with D perhaps TRBD1 (6 bases). The length of the CDR3 is 14 residues. The germline CDR1 and CDR2 sequences are SGHRS and YFSETQ. V lost 0 bases, J lost 7 bases, and 13 bases lay in between. CDR3 region: CASSLGGPGNEAFF. CDR3 bases: TGCGCCAGCAGCTTGGGGGGGCCGGGAAATGAAGCTTTCTTT.

The table lists this clonotype with a few counts. This chain links TRBV20-1 with TRBJ2-5; D is possibly TRBD2 (7 bases). Trimming removed 3 bases at V and 1 base at J, with 18 bases between. Germline CDR1 and CDR2: DFQATT and SNEGSKA (reference sequence). This CDR3 contains 16 residues. The CDR3 loop is CSASVTSRGGQETQYF. The CDR3 nucleotides are TGCAGTGCTAGTGTCACTAGTAGGGGGGGCCAAGAGACCCAGTACTTC.

This clonotype was detected only a few times. V is TRBV29-1 and J is TRBJ1-4; D not certain. This CDR3 is 12 amino acids long. Germline loops: CDR1 SQVTM, CDR2 ANQGSEA. Trimming pared 3 bases from V and 7 bases from J, leaving 9 bases between. The CDR3 sequence: CSVDIGSEKLFF. The CDR3 bases are TGCAGCGTTGATATCGGCAGTGAAAAACTGTTTTTT.

V and J are TRBV15 and TRBJ1-6; TRBD1 aligns across 9 bases. The V gene end was trimmed by 5 bases and the J gene end by 9 bases; junction bases not matched to a gene: 5. Germline loops: CDR1 LNHNV, CDR2 YYDKDF (reference sequence). The CDR3 has 14 amino acids. The CDR3: CATSPGQGRSPLHF. The CDR3 coding sequence is TGTGCCACCAGCCCGGGACAGGGTCGTTCACCCCTCCACTTT.

This clonotype was seen only a few times. V is TRBV27 and J is TRBJ2-5, with TRBD1 matching over 8 bases. V was pared by 3 bases and J by 5 bases, with 8 bases of the junction left unmatched. The CDR3 length is 15 residues. Germline CDR1 is MNHEY and CDR2 is SMNVEV (reference sequence). The CDR3 DNA sequence: TGTGCCAGCAGTTTGGTGGGACAGGTTTACGAGACCCAGTACTTC. It is translated as CASSLVGQVYETQYF.

V is TRBV29-1 and J is TRBJ2-5; 8 bases are a match to TRBD2. TRBJ2-1 matches the DNA end more closely, so the J call is doubtful. The length of the CDR3 is 13 residues. Germline CDR1 is SQVTM and CDR2 is ANQGSEA. In DNA, the CDR3 is TGCAGCACCCGGACTAGCCTCTGGAATGAGCAGTTCTTC. It is translated as CSTRTSLWNEQFF.

The V call is TRBV29-1, the J call TRBJ2-7; 12 bases line up with TRBD1. CDR3 length: 15 amino acids. CDR1 and CDR2 (germline): SQVTM, ANQGSEA. J gave up 4 bases and V 5 bases, and 9 bases lay outside the gene matches. CDR3 residues: CSVQFRDRGLYEQYF. The CDR3, as DNA: TGCAGCGTTCAGTTCCGGGACAGGGGGCTGTACGAGCAGTACTTC.

This clonotype was detected a few times. The gene calls are TRBV12-3 or TRBV12-4 and TRBJ1-1, with 9 bases that match TRBD1. With 4 bases clipped from V and 5 bases from J, the junction kept 2 bases outside the gene matches. The CDR3 runs to 13 residues. The CDR3 spells CASSSDRGTEAFF. The CDR3 bases are TGTGCCAGCAGTTCGGACAGGGGTACTGAAGCTTTCTTT.

The rearrangement uses TRBV6-6 and TRBJ2-1, with a possible D match to TRBD1 (5 bases). This CDR3 has 15 residues. CDR1 MNHNY and CDR2 SVGAGI come from the germline V gene (reference sequence). V lost 2 bases and J lost 4, with 12 bases in between. CDR3 loop: CASSYDRPDYNEQFF. CDR3 in DNA: TGTGCCAGCAGTTACGACAGACCGGATTACAATGAGCAGTTCTTC.

This chain uses TRBV7-9 with TRBJ1-4; the D is unclear. V was clipped by 5 bases and J by 8 bases, with 15 bases between them. The CDR3 runs 14 residues. Germline loops: CDR1 SEHNR, CDR2 FQNEAQ (reference sequence). CDR3 region: CASSPMGRREKLFF. The CDR3, as DNA: TGTGCCAGCAGCCCAATGGGCAGACGGGAAAAACTGTTTTTT.

The J gene is TRBJ2-5, the V gene TRBV5-1, with D perhaps TRBD2 (5 bases). Germline CDR1 is SGHRS and CDR2 is YFSETQ. The germline V and J ends were trimmed by 0 bases and 11 bases, with 17 bases remaining between them. There are 14 residues in the CDR3. CDR3 bases: TGCGCCAGCAGCTTGGCCACCGGGATTGGAGAGCAGTACTTC. This encodes CASSLATGIGEQYF.

The rearrangement joins TRBV5-1 to TRBJ1-1; 7 bases match TRBD1. V lost 2 bases and J lost 4; bases outside the gene matches: 5. The length of the CDR3 is 14 residues. CDR1 and CDR2 from the germline V gene are SGHRS and YFSETQ. For the CDR3, the DNA is TGCGCCAGCAGCTTACCGACAGGGTCCACTGAAGCTTTCTTT. It is translated as CASSLPTGSTEAFF.

V is TRBV27 and J is TRBJ2-5; D uncertain. The J call could be wrong; TRBJ2-7 is a better fit for the DNA end. Germline V lookup: CDR1 MNHEY, CDR2 SMNVEV (reference sequence). This CDR3 has 14 amino acids. As DNA, the CDR3 is TGTGCCAGCAGTTTATTGAACCAGGACTACGAGCAGTACTTC. Protein: CASSLLNQDYEQYF.

The genes are TRBV7-3 and TRBJ1-6, with D unclear. The V end lost 1 base, the J end lost 5 bases, and 9 bases lay between the germline ends. CDR1 is SGHTA, CDR2 FQGTGA, per germline. The CDR3 is made up of 15 amino acids. The CDR3 reads CASSLRGQDNSPLHF. The CDR3 DNA sequence: TGTGCCAGCAGCTTAAGAGGGCAGGATAATTCACCCCTCCACTTT.

This clonotype has more than one count but fewer than ten. The genes are TRBV6-2 or TRBV6-3 and TRBJ2-7; the D is unclear. V was cut by 6 bases and J by 5 bases, with 11 bases left in between. Germline CDR1 is MNHEY and CDR2 is SVGEGT. CDR3 length: 12 amino acids. The CDR3: CASSLLFDEQYF. DNA for the CDR3: TGTGCCAGCAGCTTACTTTTCGACGAGCAGTACTTC.

The chain carries TRBV7-9 and TRBJ2-7; perhaps TRBD1 as D (6 bases). Germline lookup yields CDR1 SEHNR and CDR2 FQNEAQ (reference sequence). CDR3 size: 16 residues. Trimming stripped 0 bases from V and 7 bases from J, with 19 bases between. The CDR3 sequence: CASSLAMRDTLGEQYF. The CDR3 DNA sequence: TGTGCCAGCAGCTTAGCTATGAGGGACACCTTAGGGGAGCAGTACTTC.

The chain links TRBV29-1 to TRBJ2-1; 7 nucleotides match TRBD2. Germline loops: CDR1 SQVTM, CDR2 ANQGSEA. The CDR3 is made up of 19 amino acids. V shed 5 bases and J 0 bases; nucleotides not matched to a gene: 19. CDR3 residues: CSVLGLAVMPDSSYNEQFF. The CDR3 DNA follows: TGCAGCGTTCTTGGGCTAGCGGTAATGCCCGATAGCTCCTACAATGAGCAGTTCTTC.

This clonotype was counted many times. The chain combines TRBV29-1 with TRBJ2-7; 10 bases are a match to TRBD1. This CDR3 is 16 amino acids long. In germline, CDR1 is SQVTM, CDR2 ANQGSEA. V lost 8 bases and J lost 2; bases outside the gene matches: 15. CDR3 sequence (DNA): TGCAGCCCCGGGGGACAGGGGATTCCGTTAGCCTACGAGCAGTACTTC. It encodes CSPGGQGIPLAYEQYF.

This sequence joins TRBV13 and TRBJ2-1, with D possibly being TRBD2 (5 bases). The germline gives CDR1 PRHDT, CDR2 FYEKMQ (reference sequence). The V and J ends lost 1 base and 2 bases respectively, with 12 bases between them. This CDR3 is 16 amino acids long. In DNA, the CDR3 is TGTGCCAGCAGCTTAGTCGGAGCTAGCACCTACAATGAGCAGTTCTTC. This gives the protein CASSLVGASTYNEQFF.

This clonotype was observed once. The rearrangement joins TRBV4-2 to TRBJ1-3, with TRBD1 identical over 7 bases. V gave up 4 bases and J gave up 6 bases; unmatched junction bases: 6. The CDR3 contains 14 residues. From germline, CDR1 is LGHNA and CDR2 YNFKEQ. CDR3 nucleotides: TGTGCCAGCAGCCTCGCAGGGGGGGAAAACACCATATATTTT. Residues: CASSLAGGENTIYF.

This clonotype was recorded a few times. The chain recombines TRBV28 with TRBJ2-5, with a possible D match to TRBD2 (5 bases). The last part of the DNA fits TRBJ2-1 better; the J call may be wrong. The V gene's germline CDR1 is MDHEN and CDR2 SYDVKM. The CDR3 is 14 amino acids. The CDR3 is CASSLSGIRREQFF. CDR3 nucleotides: TGTGCCAGCAGTTTATCGGGGATACGCCGTGAGCAGTTCTTC.